One and the same sample provided the 25 T cell receptor beta chains below, sequenced in a study of CD8 T cells in ankylosing spondylitis. In TCRdb, the 5' RACE reads were re-called with MiXCR into one record per CDR3 protein. The data show fewer than 250,000 distinct CDR3 sequences, 32% seen once. Sample: blood, either unsorted or a sorted T cell fraction (not recorded which). The source of these receptors is a male donor with ankylosing spondylitis or in good health (not recorded which).

This clonotype has at least ten counts. The chain employs TRBV29-1 and TRBJ1-2, with TRBD1 matching over 7 bases. Trimming at V came to 4 bases and at J to 2 bases, leaving 7 bases not matched to a gene. The germline CDR1 and CDR2 sequences are SQVTM and ANQGSEA. This CDR3 comprises 14 residues. The DNA of the CDR3 is TGCAGCGTTGTCCAGGACAGGAACAACTATGGCTACACCTTC. The encoded protein is CSVVQDRNNYGYTF.

This chain connects TRBV27 to TRBJ1-4; weak D call: TRBD1 (5 bases). The V end was cut by 4 bases, the J end by 5 bases, with 14 bases between. The CDR3 sequence is 15 residues long. Germline loops: CDR1 MNHEY, CDR2 SMNVEV (reference sequence). The CDR3 reads CASSSLGTGNEKLFF. The CDR3 nucleotides read TGTGCCAGCAGTTCACTTGGGACGGGGAATGAAAAACTGTTTTTT.

The chain employs TRBV15 and TRBJ1-2, with 12 bases identical to TRBD1. The trim removed 0 bases at V and 8 bases at J, leaving 7 bases unmatched. The CDR3 runs to 16 residues. Germline V gives CDR1 LNHNV, CDR2 YYDKDF (reference sequence). CDR3 nucleotides: TGTGCCACCAGCAGAGACCATCCAGGGACAGGGGGCGGCTACACCTTC. It translates to CATSRDHPGTGGGYTF.

The V gene is TRBV9, the J gene TRBJ2-3; 9 bases are a match to TRBD2. Germline CDR1 and CDR2: SGDLS and YYNGEE. The CDR3 is 16 residues long. Losses at the gene ends were 0 bases for V and 6 bases for J; bases not matched to a gene: 8. The CDR3 bases are TGTGCCAGCAGCGTAGTGGCTAGCGGGGATTGGGATACGCAGTATTTT. This gives the protein CASSVVASGDWDTQYF.

The V call is TRBV7-9, the J call TRBJ2-2; TRBD1 is a possible D gene (5 bases). The germline gives CDR1 SEHNR, CDR2 FQNEAQ (reference sequence). This CDR3 spans 16 amino acids. Trimming shortened V by 7 bases and J by 1 base, and 16 bases separated the two germline ends. CDR3 coding DNA: TGTGCCAGCATAAGGGCCCAGGGCGTGAACACCGGGGAGCTGTTTTTT. It translates to CASIRAQGVNTGELFF.

This clonotype was seen more than once but under ten times. This chain uses TRBV29-1 with TRBJ2-3, with 11 bases aligning to TRBD2. The junction had 2 bases not matched to a gene; V was cut back by 0 bases and J by 0 bases. The CDR3 has 16 residues. Germline CDR1 SQVTM, CDR2 ANQGSEA. CDR3 sequence: CSVEDGTSGSTDTQYF. The CDR3, as DNA: TGCAGCGTTGAAGACGGGACTAGCGGTAGCACAGATACGCAGTATTTT.

In this sample, this clonotype turned up once. The V and J genes are TRBV6-1 and TRBJ1-6; D gene ambiguous. Germline V gene data show CDR1 as MNHNS and CDR2 as SASEGT. This CDR3 region has 13 residues. With 8 bases removed from V and 10 bases from J, the gap between germline ends came to 15 bases. Here the CDR3 DNA reads TGTGCCAGCTCGAACGGGAAGCGATCACCCCTCCACTTT. It encodes CASSNGKRSPLHF.

The V and J genes are TRBV5-1 and TRBJ1-4, with D possibly being TRBD1 (6 bases). The germline CDR1 and CDR2 sequences are SGHRS and YFSETQ. Trimming took 4 bases from V and 7 from J, leaving 17 bases between them. The CDR3 covers 15 residues. For the CDR3, the DNA is TGCGCCAGCAGCCCCTCAGGGGACCGCCCTGAAAAACTGTTTTTT. This encodes CASSPSGDRPEKLFF.

This clonotype came up once. The chain uses TRBV9 and TRBJ2-7; 7 bases are a match to TRBD1. The CDR3 totals 16 residues. Losses at the gene ends were 3 bases for V and 1 base for J; bases not matched to a gene: 10. Per germline, CDR1 SGDLS and CDR2 YYNGEE. The CDR3 region is CASSAGRHRGSYEQYF. The CDR3 DNA is TGTGCCAGCAGCGCAGGGCGGCACAGGGGATCCTACGAGCAGTACTTC.

The J gene is TRBJ1-1, the V gene TRBV12-3 or TRBV12-4; no clear D. CDR3 length equals 13 residues. The germline V and J ends were trimmed by 4 bases and 1 base, with 7 bases remaining between them. CDR3 amino acids: CASSSEQNTEAFF. CDR3 DNA sequence: TGTGCCAGCAGTTCCGAACAGAACACTGAAGCTTTCTTT.

CDR3 DNA sequence: TGTGCCAGCAGTTACCAGGGCCAGGGAAAACTGTTTTTT. It encodes CASSYQGQGKLFF. This chain connects TRBV6-6 to TRBJ1-4, with D tentatively TRBD1 (5 bases). Between the trimmed V and J ends, which lost 2 bases and 10 bases, there was a span of 11 bases. Germline V gene sequence: CDR1 MNHNY, CDR2 SVGAGI (reference sequence). The CDR3 covers 13 residues.

This clonotype was observed a handful of times. V is TRBV24-1 and J is TRBJ1-2; D call uncertain. Trimming removed 0 bases at V and 5 bases at J, with 18 bases between. CDR1 is KGHDR, CDR2 SFDVKD, per germline. The CDR3 has 17 residues. This CDR3 reads CATSDLLGETPSYGYTF. Written as DNA, the CDR3 is TGTGCCACCAGTGATTTGCTCGGTGAGACCCCAAGTTATGGCTACACCTTC.

The V gene is TRBV5-1, the J gene TRBJ2-5; D remains unclear. The CDR3 has 15 residues. CDR1 SGHRS and CDR2 YFSETQ come from the germline V gene. Between the trimmed V and J ends, which lost 1 base and 3 bases, there was a span of 13 bases. Here the CDR3 DNA reads TGCGCCAGCAGCTTGAACACGAAGGCGGAAGAGACCCAGTACTTC. Translated: CASSLNTKAEETQYF.

This clonotype was observed at least ten times. The V and J genes are TRBV6-1 and TRBJ1-1; perhaps TRBD1 as D (5 bases). CDR3 length: 17 amino acids. Looked up from germline, CDR1 is MNHNS and CDR2 is SASEGT. Trimming removed 5 bases at V and 0 bases at J, with 19 bases between. The CDR3 here is CASSPTSLGLMNTEAFF. The CDR3 DNA sequence: TGTGCCAGCAGTCCCACCTCCCTGGGGCTAATGAACACTGAAGCTTTCTTT.

The V call is TRBV24-1, the J call TRBJ2-3, with D possibly being TRBD1 or TRBD2 (5 bases each). The germline CDR1 and CDR2 sequences are KGHDR and SFDVKD. The CDR3 runs to 13 residues. V was trimmed by 2 bases and J by 3 bases, leaving 5 bases between them. The CDR3 spells CATSDWGTDTQYF. The CDR3 DNA is TGTGCCACCAGTGATTGGGGGACAGATACGCAGTATTTT.

The V and J genes are TRBV20-1 and TRBJ1-2; D not certain. CDR3 length: 11 residues. Trimming removed 2 bases at V and 8 bases at J, with 9 bases between. Germline-derived CDR1 and CDR2 are DFQATT and SNEGSKA (reference sequence). The CDR3 protein is CSARLGWGYTF. DNA of the CDR3: TGCAGTGCTAGATTGGGGTGGGGCTACACCTTC.

The gene calls are TRBV29-1 and TRBJ1-1; possible D gene TRBD1, 6 bases. The V end lost 7 bases, the J end lost 4 bases, and 13 bases lay between the germline ends. CDR1 is SQVTM, CDR2 ANQGSEA, per germline. CDR3 length equals 12 residues. The DNA for the CDR3 is TGCAGCGCCAGAGGGGGGTTCACTGAAGCTTTCTTT. As protein: CSARGGFTEAFF.

The rearrangement uses TRBV6-1 and TRBJ2-3; 8 nucleotides agree with TRBD1. Germline V gives CDR1 MNHNS, CDR2 SASEGT. The J segment lost 6 bases and the V segment lost 7 bases, leaving 9 bases of the junction unmatched. There are 14 residues in the CDR3. The CDR3 nucleotides read TGTGCCAGCAATGGACAGGGTGGAGCGGATACGCAGTATTTT. This translates into CASNGQGGADTQYF.

This clonotype was seen a few times. The gene calls are TRBV12-3 or TRBV12-4 and TRBJ1-1; tentative D call: TRBD1 (5 bases). This CDR3 contains 14 residues. The ends were cut back, 6 bases at V and 1 base at J, with 12 bases in the middle. The CDR3 protein is CASRSGGENTEAFF. The CDR3 DNA reads as TGTGCCAGCAGGTCCGGGGGGGAGAACACTGAAGCTTTCTTT.

This clonotype appeared a few times. V and J are TRBV6-5 and TRBJ1-2, with 9 bases identical to TRBD1. The CDR3 has 12 amino acids. CDR1 and CDR2 (germline): MNHEY, SVGAGI. V was clipped by 6 bases and J by 8 bases; unmatched bases: 4. In nucleotides, the CDR3 is TGTGCCAGCAGGGGACAGGGTCGAGGCTACACCTTC. It is translated as CASRGQGRGYTF.

The genes are TRBV7-2 and TRBJ1-5; tentatively, D is TRBD1 (5 bases). The V end was cut by 4 bases, the J end by 7 bases, with 11 bases between. The germline V gene has CDR1 SGHTA and CDR2 FQGNSA. The CDR3 consists of 13 residues. The CDR3 DNA reads as TGTGCCAGCAGCTCCACTTGGGGGCAGCCCCAGCATTTT. Protein: CASSSTWGQPQHF.

This chain connects TRBV10-2 to TRBJ1-5, with 10 bases that match TRBD1. Germline-derived CDR1 and CDR2 are WSHSY and SAAADI. The junction had 16 bases not matched to a gene; V was cut back by 6 bases and J by 5 bases. The CDR3 is made up of 18 amino acids. CDR3 residues: CASRPDRDRGGTYQPQHF. CDR3 coding DNA: TGCGCCAGCAGACCAGATCGGGACAGGGGTGGCACTTATCAGCCCCAGCATTTT.

The sample holds many counts of this clonotype. The chain combines TRBV29-1 with TRBJ1-2, with 10 bases matching TRBD1. In germline, CDR1 is SQVTM, CDR2 ANQGSEA. Unmatched junction bases numbered 6, after V lost 6 bases and J lost 5 bases. CDR3 length: 13 residues. Written as DNA, the CDR3 is TGCAGCGTACCGGGACAGGGGCTATATGGCTACACCTTC. It translates to CSVPGQGLYGYTF.

V is TRBV6-5 and J is TRBJ2-1; D unclear. V lost 0 bases and J lost 2, with 11 bases in between. The CDR3 is 16 residues long. Looked up from germline, CDR1 is MNHEY and CDR2 is SVGAGI. The CDR3 DNA reads as TGTGCCAGCAGTTACTCTGACTCCCGACCCTACAATGAGCAGTTCTTC. The encoded protein is CASSYSDSRPYNEQFF.

The chain joins TRBV12-3 or TRBV12-4 to TRBJ2-3; TRBD1 agrees at 9 bases. V lost 3 bases to trimming and J lost 11 bases; unmatched junction nucleotides: 3. There are 12 residues in the CDR3. CDR3: CASSFSTGGQYF. CDR3 nucleotide sequence: TGTGCCAGCAGTTTCTCGACAGGGGGGCAGTATTTT.